This T cell receptor beta chain is from a study of T cells in Graves' hyperthyroidism and ophthalmopathy. Study-wide findings and caveats: A 13 V-J model separated ophthalmopathy from stable hyperthyroidism. The model forecast ophthalmopathy, anticipating it by a median roughly 6.5 months before onset. Clonotypes that were expanded in thyroid above 0.001 mostly appeared in blood too.

Amplification of TCR beta CDR3 regions used RNA as the template. The HTBI primer set drove a first-round RT-PCR of the TCR CDR3. TCRdb passed the multiplex PCR reads through MiXCR, listing each CDR3 protein once. Of about 410,000 distinct CDR3 sequences in the sample, roughly 14% were seen once. With regard to this clonotype: The antigen is undetermined.

Each person with ophthalmopathy scored at least 3 on the Clinical Activity Score, reached NOSPECS grade 4 or higher, and had been ill under 3 months. There are 14 residues in the CDR3. The V and J ends lost 8 bases and 1 base respectively, with 12 bases between them. Per the germline V gene, CDR1 is MNHNS and CDR2 is SASEGT. This TCR was sampled from a man aged 18 to 30 with Graves' ophthalmopathy. The sequenced sample consisted of blood. The J gene is TRBJ1-5, the V gene TRBV6-1; D may be TRBD1 (5 bases). The CDR3 nucleotides are TGTGCCAGCCTGGCTGGACAAAGCAATCAGCCCCAGCATTTT. As protein: CASLAGQSNQPQHF.